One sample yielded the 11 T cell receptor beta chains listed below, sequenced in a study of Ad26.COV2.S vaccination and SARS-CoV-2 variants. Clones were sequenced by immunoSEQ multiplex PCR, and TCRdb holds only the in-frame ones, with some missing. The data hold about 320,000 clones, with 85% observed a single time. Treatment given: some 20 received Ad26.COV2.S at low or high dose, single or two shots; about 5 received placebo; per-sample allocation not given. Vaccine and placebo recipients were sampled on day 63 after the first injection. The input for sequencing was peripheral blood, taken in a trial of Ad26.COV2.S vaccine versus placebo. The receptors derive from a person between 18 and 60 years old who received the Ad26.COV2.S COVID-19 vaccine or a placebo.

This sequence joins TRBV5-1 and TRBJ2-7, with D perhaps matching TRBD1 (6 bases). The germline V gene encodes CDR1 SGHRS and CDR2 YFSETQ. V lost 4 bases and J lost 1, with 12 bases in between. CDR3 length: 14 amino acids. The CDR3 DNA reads TGCGCCAGCAGCGTAGGACAGCTTTCCTACGAGCAGTACTTC. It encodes CASSVGQLSYEQYF.

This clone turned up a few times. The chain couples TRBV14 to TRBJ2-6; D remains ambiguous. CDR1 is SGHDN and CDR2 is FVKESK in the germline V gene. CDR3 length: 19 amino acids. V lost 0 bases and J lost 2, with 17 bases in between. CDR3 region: CASSQDLAGRPPGANVLTF. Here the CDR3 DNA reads TGTGCCAGCAGCCAAGATCTGGCAGGCCGACCCCCTGGGGCCAACGTCCTGACTTTC.

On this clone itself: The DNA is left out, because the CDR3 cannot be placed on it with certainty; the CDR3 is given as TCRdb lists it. CDR3 protein: CASSVGQGAHGISAKLFF. The chain employs TRBV19 and TRBJ2-2; the D call of TRBD1 is as the table states it, not checked on the DNA. The CDR3 length equals 18 residues, ends included. CDR1 and CDR2 (germline): LNHDA, SQIVND (reference sequence).

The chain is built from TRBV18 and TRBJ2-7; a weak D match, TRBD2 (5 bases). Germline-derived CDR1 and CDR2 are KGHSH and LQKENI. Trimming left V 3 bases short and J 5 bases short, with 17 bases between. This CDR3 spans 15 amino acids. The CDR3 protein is CASSPGELGLDEQYF. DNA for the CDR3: TGTGCCAGCTCACCCGGGGAACTAGGCTTAGACGAGCAGTACTTC.

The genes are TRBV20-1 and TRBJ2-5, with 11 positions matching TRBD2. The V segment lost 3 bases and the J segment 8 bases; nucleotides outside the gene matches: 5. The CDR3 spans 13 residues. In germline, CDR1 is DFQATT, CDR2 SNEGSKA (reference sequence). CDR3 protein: CSASPGLAGTQYF. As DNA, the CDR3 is TGCAGTGCTAGTCCAGGACTAGCGGGTACCCAGTACTTC.

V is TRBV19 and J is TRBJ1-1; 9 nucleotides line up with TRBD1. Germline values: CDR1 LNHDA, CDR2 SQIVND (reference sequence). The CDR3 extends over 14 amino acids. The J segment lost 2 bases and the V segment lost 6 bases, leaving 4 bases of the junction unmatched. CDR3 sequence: CASSMDRGNTEAFF. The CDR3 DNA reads TGTGCCAGTAGCATGGACAGGGGAAACACTGAAGCTTTCTTT.

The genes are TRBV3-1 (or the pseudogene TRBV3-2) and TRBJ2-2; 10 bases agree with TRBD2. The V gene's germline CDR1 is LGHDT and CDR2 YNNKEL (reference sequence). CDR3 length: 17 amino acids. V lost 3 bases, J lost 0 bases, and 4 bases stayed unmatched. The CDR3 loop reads CASSHRLAGANTGELFF. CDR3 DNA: TGTGCCAGCAGCCACCGTCTAGCGGGGGCGAACACCGGGGAGCTGTTTTTT.

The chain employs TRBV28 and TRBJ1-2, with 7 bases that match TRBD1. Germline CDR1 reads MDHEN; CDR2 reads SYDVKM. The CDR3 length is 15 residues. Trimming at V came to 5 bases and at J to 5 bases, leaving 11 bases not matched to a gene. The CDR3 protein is CASSLAGTAVYGYTF. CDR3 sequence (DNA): TGTGCCAGCAGTCTTGCCGGGACAGCGGTATATGGCTACACCTTC.

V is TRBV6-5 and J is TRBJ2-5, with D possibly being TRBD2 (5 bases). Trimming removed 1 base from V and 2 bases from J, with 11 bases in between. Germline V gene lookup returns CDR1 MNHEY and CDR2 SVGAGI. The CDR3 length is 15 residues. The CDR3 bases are TGTGCCAGCAGTTACTTGGCGGGTAAACAAGAGACCCAGTACTTC. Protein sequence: CASSYLAGKQETQYF.

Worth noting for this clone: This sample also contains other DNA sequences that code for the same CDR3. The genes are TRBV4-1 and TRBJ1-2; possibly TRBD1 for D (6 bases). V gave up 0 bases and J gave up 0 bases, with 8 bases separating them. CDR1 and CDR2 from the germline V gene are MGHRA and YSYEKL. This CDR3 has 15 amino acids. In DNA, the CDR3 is TGCGCCAGCAGCCAAGAACAGGGATCTAACTATGGCTACACCTTC. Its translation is CASSQEQGSNYGYTF.

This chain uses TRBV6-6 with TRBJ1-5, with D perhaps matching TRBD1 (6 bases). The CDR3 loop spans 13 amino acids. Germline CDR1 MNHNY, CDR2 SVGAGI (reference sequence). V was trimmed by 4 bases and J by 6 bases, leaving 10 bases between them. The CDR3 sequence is CASSSDRPQPQHF. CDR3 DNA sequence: TGTGCCAGCAGTTCAGACAGGCCTCAGCCCCAGCATTTT.